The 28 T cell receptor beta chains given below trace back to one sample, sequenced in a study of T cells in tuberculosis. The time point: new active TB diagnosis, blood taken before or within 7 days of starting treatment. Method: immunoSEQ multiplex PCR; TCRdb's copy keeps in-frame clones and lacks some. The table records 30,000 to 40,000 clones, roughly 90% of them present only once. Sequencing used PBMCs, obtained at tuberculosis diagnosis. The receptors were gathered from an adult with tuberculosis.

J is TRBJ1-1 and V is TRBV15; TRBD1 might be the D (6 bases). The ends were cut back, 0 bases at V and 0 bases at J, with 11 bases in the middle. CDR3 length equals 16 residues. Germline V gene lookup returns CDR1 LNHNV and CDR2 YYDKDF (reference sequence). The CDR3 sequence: CATSRDPGQLNTEAFF. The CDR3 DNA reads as TGTGCCACCAGCAGAGACCCGGGACAACTGAACACTGAAGCTTTCTTT.

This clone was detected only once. CDR3 sequence reads: CATSNRESYGYTF. The DNA for the CDR3 is TGTGCCACCAGCAACCGGGAAAGCTATGGCTACACCTTC. The chain couples TRBV15 to TRBJ1-2; D is unclear. Germline V gives CDR1 LNHNV, CDR2 YYDKDF (reference sequence). This CDR3 comprises 13 residues. V was cut by 4 bases and J by 4 bases, with 10 bases left in between.

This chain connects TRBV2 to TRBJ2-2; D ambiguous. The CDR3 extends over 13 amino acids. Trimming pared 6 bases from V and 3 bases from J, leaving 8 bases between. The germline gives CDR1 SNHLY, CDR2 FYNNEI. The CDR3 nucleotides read TGTGCCAGCAGGTGGCAAGACACCGGGGAGCTGTTTTTT. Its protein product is CASRWQDTGELFF.

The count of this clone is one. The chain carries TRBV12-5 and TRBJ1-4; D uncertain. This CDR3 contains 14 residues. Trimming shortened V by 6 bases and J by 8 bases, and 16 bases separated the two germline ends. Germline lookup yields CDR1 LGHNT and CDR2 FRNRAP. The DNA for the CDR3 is TGTGCTAGTGGCCCCAAGGGCGCGGGGGAAAAACTGTTTTTT. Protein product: CASGPKGAGEKLFF.

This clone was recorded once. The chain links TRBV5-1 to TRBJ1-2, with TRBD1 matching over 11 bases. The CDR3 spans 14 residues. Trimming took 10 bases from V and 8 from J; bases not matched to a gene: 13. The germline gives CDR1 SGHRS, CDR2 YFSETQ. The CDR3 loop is CASYVPGQGAGYTF. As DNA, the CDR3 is TGCGCCTCATATGTTCCAGGACAGGGGGCCGGCTACACCTTC.

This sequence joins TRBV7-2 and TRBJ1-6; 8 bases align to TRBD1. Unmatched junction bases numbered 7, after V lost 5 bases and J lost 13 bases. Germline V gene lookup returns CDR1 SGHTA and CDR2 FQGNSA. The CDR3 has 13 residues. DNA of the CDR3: TGTGCCAGCAGCCGGGGACAGGCCTTTCCCCTCCACTTT. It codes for CASSRGQAFPLHF.

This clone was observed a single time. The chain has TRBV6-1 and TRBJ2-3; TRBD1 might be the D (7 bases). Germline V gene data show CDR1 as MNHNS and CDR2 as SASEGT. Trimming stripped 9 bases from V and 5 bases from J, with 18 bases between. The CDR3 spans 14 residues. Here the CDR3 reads CASQVRQGGDTQYF. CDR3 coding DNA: TGTGCCAGTCAAGTCAGGCAGGGGGGAGATACGCAGTATTTT.

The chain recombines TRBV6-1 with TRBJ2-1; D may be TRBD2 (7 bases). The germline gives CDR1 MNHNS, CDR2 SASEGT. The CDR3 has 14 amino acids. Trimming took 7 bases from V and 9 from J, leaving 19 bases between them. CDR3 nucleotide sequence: TGTGCCAGCACAGACGGGGGGCCCTACGTTGAGCAGTTCTTC. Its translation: CASTDGGPYVEQFF.

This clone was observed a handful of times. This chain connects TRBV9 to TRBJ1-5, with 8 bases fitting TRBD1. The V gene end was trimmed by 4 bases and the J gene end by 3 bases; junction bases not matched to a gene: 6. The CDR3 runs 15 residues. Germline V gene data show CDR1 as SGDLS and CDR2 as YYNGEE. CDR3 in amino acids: CASSTDRVFNQPQHF. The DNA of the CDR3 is TGTGCCAGCAGCACGGACAGGGTCTTCAATCAGCCCCAGCATTTT.

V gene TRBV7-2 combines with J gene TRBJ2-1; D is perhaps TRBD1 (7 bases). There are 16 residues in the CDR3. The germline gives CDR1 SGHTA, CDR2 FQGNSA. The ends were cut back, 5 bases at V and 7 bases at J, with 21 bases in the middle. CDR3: CASSPRGTLQGNEQFF. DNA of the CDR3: TGTGCCAGCAGCCCCCGGGGGACGTTACAGGGGAATGAGCAGTTCTTC. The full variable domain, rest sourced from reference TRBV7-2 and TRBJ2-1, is GAGVSQSPSNKVTEKGKDVELRCDPISGHTALYWYRQSLGQGLEFLIYFQGNSAPDKSGLPSDRFSAERTGGSVSTLTIQRTQQEDSAVYLCASSPRGTLQGNEQFFGPGTRLTVL.

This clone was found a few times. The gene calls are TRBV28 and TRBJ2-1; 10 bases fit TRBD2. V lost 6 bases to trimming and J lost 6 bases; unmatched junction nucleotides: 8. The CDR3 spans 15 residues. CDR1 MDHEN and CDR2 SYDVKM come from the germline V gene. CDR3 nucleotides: TGTGCCAGCAGCCCAAGCGGGGGGGCCGTCAATGAGCAGTTCTTC. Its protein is CASSPSGGAVNEQFF. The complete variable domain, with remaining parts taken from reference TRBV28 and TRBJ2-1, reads DVKVTQSSRYLVKRTGEKVFLECVQDMDHENMFWYRQDPGLGLRLIYFSYDVKMKEKGDIPEGYSVSREKKERFSLILESASTNQTSMYLCASSPSGGAVNEQFFGPGTRLTVL.

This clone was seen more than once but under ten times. The CDR3 DNA reads as TGTGCCAGCAGTGACTCAAGCGATCCCACAGATACGCAGTATTTT. Translation: CASSDSSDPTDTQYF. The V and J genes are TRBV6-4 and TRBJ2-3, with D uncertain. Germline CDR1 is MRHNA and CDR2 is SNTAGT. V was shortened by 0 bases and J by 2 bases, with 9 bases between the two germline ends. This CDR3 spans 15 amino acids.

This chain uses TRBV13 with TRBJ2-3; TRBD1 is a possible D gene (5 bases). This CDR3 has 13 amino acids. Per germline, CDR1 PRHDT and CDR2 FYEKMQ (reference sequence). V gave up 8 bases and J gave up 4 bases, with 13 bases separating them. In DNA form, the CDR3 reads TGTGCCAGCGGTGATAGGGGTGCAGATACGCAGTATTTT. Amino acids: CASGDRGADTQYF.

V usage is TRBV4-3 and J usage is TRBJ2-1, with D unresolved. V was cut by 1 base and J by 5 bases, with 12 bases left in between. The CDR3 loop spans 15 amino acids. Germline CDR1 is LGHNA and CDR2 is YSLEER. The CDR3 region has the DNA TGCGCCAGCAGCCAAGGGATGGGCCGTAACAATGAGCAGTTCTTC. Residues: CASSQGMGRNNEQFF.

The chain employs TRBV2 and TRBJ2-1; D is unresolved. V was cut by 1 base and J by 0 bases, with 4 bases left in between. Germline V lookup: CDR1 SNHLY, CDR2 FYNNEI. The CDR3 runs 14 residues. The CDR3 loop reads CASSEGSSYNEQFF. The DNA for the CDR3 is TGTGCCAGCAGTGAAGGTAGCTCCTACAATGAGCAGTTCTTC.

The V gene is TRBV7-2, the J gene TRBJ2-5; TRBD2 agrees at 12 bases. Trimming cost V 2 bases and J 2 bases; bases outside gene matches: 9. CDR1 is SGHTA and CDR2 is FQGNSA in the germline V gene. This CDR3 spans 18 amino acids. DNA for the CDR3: TGTGCCAGCAGCTTAAGGTCTAGCGGGGGGGCGCGTCAAGAGACCCAGTACTTC. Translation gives CASSLRSSGGARQETQYF.

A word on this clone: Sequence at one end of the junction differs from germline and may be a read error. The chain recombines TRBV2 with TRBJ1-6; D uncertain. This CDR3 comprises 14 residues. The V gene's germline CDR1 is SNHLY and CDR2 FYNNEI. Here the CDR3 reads CGSGVGRDYSPLHF. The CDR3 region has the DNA TGTGGCAGCGGGGTTGGGAGGGATTATTCACCCCTCCACTTT.

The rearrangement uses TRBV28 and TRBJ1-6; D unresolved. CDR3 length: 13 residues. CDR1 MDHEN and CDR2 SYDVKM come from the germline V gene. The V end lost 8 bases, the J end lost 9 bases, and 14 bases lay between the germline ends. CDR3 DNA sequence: TGTGCCAGCCACGGAGGAGTGGGTTCACCCCTCCACTTT. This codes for CASHGGVGSPLHF.

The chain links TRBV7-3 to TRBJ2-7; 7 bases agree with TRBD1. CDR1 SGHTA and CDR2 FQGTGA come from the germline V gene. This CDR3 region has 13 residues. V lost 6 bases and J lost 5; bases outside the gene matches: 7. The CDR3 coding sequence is TGTGCCAGCAGTTCGACAGGGAGCGACGAGCAGTACTTC. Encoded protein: CASSSTGSDEQYF.

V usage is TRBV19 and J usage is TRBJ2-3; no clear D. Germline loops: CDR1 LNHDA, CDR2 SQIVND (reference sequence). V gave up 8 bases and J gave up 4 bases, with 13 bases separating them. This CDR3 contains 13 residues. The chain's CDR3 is CASSISEADTQYF. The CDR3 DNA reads TGTGCCAGTTCAATTTCTGAGGCAGATACGCAGTATTTT.

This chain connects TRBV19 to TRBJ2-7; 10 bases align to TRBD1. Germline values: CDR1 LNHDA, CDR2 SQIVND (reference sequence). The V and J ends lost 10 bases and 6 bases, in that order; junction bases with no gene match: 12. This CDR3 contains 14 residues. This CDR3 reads CATSLGQGSSEQYF. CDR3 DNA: TGTGCCACTTCCTTGGGACAGGGGTCGAGCGAGCAGTACTTC.

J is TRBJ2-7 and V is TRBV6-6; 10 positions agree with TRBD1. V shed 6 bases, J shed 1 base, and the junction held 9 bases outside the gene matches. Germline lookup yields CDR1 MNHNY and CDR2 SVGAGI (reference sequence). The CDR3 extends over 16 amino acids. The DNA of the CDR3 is TGTGCCAGCAGCAGCCCCCGGGACAGGGGTTCCTACGAGCAGTACTTC. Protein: CASSSPRDRGSYEQYF.

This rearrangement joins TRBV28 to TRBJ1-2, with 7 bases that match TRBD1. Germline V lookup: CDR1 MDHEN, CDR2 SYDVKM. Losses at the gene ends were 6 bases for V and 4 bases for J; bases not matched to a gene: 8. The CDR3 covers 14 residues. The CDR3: CASSINRGTYGYTF. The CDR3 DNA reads TGTGCCAGCAGCATAAACAGGGGCACCTATGGCTACACCTTC.

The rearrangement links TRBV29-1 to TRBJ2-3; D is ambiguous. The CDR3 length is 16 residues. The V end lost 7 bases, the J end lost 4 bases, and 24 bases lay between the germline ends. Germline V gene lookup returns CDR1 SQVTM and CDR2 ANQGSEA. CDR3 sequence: CSARRWHSGEADTQYF. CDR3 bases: TGCAGCGCCCGAAGGTGGCACTCCGGCGAGGCAGATACGCAGTATTTT.

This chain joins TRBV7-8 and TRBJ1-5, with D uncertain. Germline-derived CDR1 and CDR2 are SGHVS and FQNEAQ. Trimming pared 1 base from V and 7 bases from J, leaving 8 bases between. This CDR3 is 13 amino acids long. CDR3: CASSLDPRQPQHF. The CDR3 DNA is TGTGCCAGCAGCTTAGATCCGAGGCAGCCCCAGCATTTT.

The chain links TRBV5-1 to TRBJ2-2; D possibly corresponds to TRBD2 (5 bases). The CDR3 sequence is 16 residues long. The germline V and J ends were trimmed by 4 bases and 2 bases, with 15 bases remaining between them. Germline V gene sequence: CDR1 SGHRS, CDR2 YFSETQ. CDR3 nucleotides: TGCGCCAGCAGCCTCACCCCCGGGATAAACACCGGGGAGCTGTTTTTT. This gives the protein CASSLTPGINTGELFF. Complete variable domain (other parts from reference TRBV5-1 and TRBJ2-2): KAGVTQTPRYLIKTRGQQVTLSCSPISGHRSVSWYQQTPGQGLQFLFEYFSETQRNKGNFPGRFSGRQFSNSRSEMNVSTLELGDSALYLCASSLTPGINTGELFFGEGSRLTVL.

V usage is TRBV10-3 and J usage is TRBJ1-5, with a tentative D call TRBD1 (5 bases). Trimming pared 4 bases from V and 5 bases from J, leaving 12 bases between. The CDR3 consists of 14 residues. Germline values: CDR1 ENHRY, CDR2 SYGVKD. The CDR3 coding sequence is TGTGCCATCAGTGTGGCGGGGCCGGATCAGCCCCAGCATTTT. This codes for CAISVAGPDQPQHF.

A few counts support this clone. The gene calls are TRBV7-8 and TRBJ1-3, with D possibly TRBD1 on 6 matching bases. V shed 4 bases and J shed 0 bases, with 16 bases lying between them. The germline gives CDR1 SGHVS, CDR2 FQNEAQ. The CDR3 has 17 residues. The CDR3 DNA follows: TGTGCCAGCAGCTCCGCCCTGGCAGGGGCCTCTGGAAACACCATATATTTT. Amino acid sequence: CASSSALAGASGNTIYF. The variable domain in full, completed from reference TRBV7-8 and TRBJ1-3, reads GAGVSQSPRYKVAKRGQDVALRCDPISGHVSLFWYQQALGQGPEFLTYFQNEAQLDKSGLPSDRFFAERPEGSVSTLKIQRTQQEDSAVYLCASSSALAGASGNTIYFGEGSWLTVV.